The 21 T cell receptor beta chains reported below all come from one sample, sequenced in a study of blood T cells in healthy people across ages. Primers used in a second PCR of roughly 7 to 12 cycles were a sample-barcoded 5' primer and a J-beta primer mix. One entry per CDR3 protein, called by TCRdb with MiXCR from the 5' RACE reads. Of approximately 800,000 distinct CDR3 sequences in the sample, about 62% are singletons; the top ten hold around 30%. The sequencing input was blood. These receptors were collected from a man aged 25-40 years in good health.

This clonotype appeared once. The gene calls are TRBV28 and TRBJ1-5; D is possibly TRBD1 (5 bases). The CDR3 loop spans 14 amino acids. Germline V gene sequence: CDR1 MDHEN, CDR2 SYDVKM. V was cut by 6 bases and J by 2 bases, with 11 bases left in between. CDR3 bases: TGTGCCAGCAGACCCCGGGGGGGCAATCAGCCCCAGCATTTT. Protein sequence: CASRPRGGNQPQHF.

The chain recombines TRBV27 with TRBJ1-2, with 7 bases that match TRBD1. Germline CDR1 MNHEY, CDR2 SMNVEV (reference sequence). J gave up 1 base and V 6 bases, and 8 bases lay outside the gene matches. This CDR3 comprises 15 residues. The CDR3 loop reads CASSLTGAHNYGYTF. For the CDR3, the DNA is TGTGCCAGCAGCCTTACAGGGGCTCATAACTATGGCTACACCTTC.

The chain links TRBV7-2 to TRBJ2-3; D gene uncertain. Germline V gene data show CDR1 as SGHTA and CDR2 as FQGNSA. V lost 3 bases and J 2 bases, leaving 12 bases between the germline ends. The CDR3 is 15 residues long. The CDR3 region has the DNA TGTGCCAGCAGCTTTTTAGGTTTCTACACAGATACGCAGTATTTT. It translates to CASSFLGFYTDTQYF.

The chain carries TRBV6-5 and TRBJ2-7; TRBD1 aligns across 8 bases. The junction had 7 bases not matched to a gene; V was cut back by 6 bases and J by 6 bases. CDR3 length: 13 amino acids. Germline V lookup: CDR1 MNHEY, CDR2 SVGAGI. The CDR3, as DNA: TGTGCCAGCAGGGGAAGGACAGGGCGCGAGCAGTACTTC. Amino acids: CASRGRTGREQYF.

The rearrangement links TRBV10-2 to TRBJ2-3; D is uncertain. From germline, CDR1 is WSHSY and CDR2 SAAADI. The length of the CDR3 is 15 residues. Trimming removed 10 bases from V and 6 bases from J, with 23 bases in between. CDR3 DNA: TGCGCCACCGACGAGGACCGTGGGGTTCTGGATACGCAGTATTTT. It yields the protein CATDEDRGVLDTQYF.

V gene TRBV9 combines with J gene TRBJ2-3, with D perhaps matching TRBD2 (6 bases). The ends were cut back, 4 bases at V and 4 bases at J, with 19 bases in the middle. The germline CDR1 and CDR2 sequences are SGDLS and YYNGEE. This CDR3 contains 16 residues. DNA of the CDR3: TGTGCCAGCAGCCGGCTAGCGAGTTCCGGGGCAGATACGCAGTATTTT. Its protein is CASSRLASSGADTQYF.

This clonotype was seen many times. The V and J genes are TRBV4-3 and TRBJ2-3; the match to TRBD2 covers 10 bases. The junction had 15 bases not matched to a gene; V was cut back by 0 bases and J by 0 bases. The CDR3 has 21 amino acids. The germline V gene has CDR1 LGHNA and CDR2 YSLEER. The CDR3 sequence is CASSQDVFRDLLAGSTDTQYF. In DNA form, the CDR3 reads TGCGCCAGCAGCCAAGATGTTTTTCGGGACTTACTAGCGGGGAGCACAGATACGCAGTATTTT.

The chain employs TRBV14 and TRBJ1-1, with D possibly TRBD1 on 5 matching bases. The CDR3 runs 13 residues. V lost 5 bases and J 4 bases, leaving 11 bases between the germline ends. Germline V gene data show CDR1 as SGHDN and CDR2 as FVKESK. CDR3 protein: CASSISGSTEAFF. The CDR3 DNA follows: TGTGCCAGCAGCATTTCAGGGAGCACTGAAGCTTTCTTT. Drawing the rest from reference TRBV14 and TRBJ1-1, the complete variable domain is EAGVTQFPSHSVIEKGQTVTLRCDPISGHDNLYWYRRVMGKEIKFLLHFVKESKQDESGMPNNRFLAERTGGTYSTLKVQPAELEDSGVYFCASSISGSTEAFFGQGTRLTVV.

J is TRBJ2-1 and V is TRBV5-6; D not certain. The CDR3 has 14 amino acids. Trimming stripped 2 bases from V and 7 bases from J, with 13 bases between. CDR1 and CDR2 from the germline V gene are SGHDT and YYEEEE. CDR3 bases: TGTGCCAGCAGCTTCTTGCAGCGCCGGAATGAGCAGTTCTTC. Translation gives CASSFLQRRNEQFF.

Concerning this clonotype: Lacking the conserved final phenylalanine or tryptophan, this CDR3 likely reflects a read error. The chain recombines TRBV11-1 with TRBJ1-6, with D perhaps matching TRBD1 (5 bases). Trimming took 2 bases from V and 6 from J, leaving 11 bases between them. CDR3 size: 15 residues. The germline CDR1 and CDR2 sequences are SGHAT and FQDESV (reference sequence). CDR3 bases: TGTGCCAGCAGCTTAACGGGACCGGTTAATTCACCCCTCCACGTT. Translation: CASSLTGPVNSPLHV.

This clonotype has more than one count but fewer than ten. This sequence joins TRBV7-9 and TRBJ1-2, with D unclear. Germline values: CDR1 SEHNR, CDR2 FQNEAQ (reference sequence). The ends were cut back, 1 base at V and 8 bases at J, with 11 bases in the middle. This CDR3 region has 13 residues. The CDR3 DNA reads TGTGCCAGCAGCTTAGATCTGCTTTGGGGCTACACCTTC. Protein product: CASSLDLLWGYTF. Together with reference TRBV7-9 and TRBJ1-2, the CDR3 gives the full variable domain: DTGVSQNPRHKITKRGQNVTFRCDPISEHNRLYWYRQTLGQGPEFLTYFQNEAQLEKSRLLSDRFSAERPKGSFSTLEIQRTEQGDSAMYLCASSLDLLWGYTFGSGTRLTVV.

This sequence joins TRBV7-2 and TRBJ2-7; TRBD1 agrees at 11 bases. This CDR3 has 15 amino acids. CDR1 SGHTA and CDR2 FQGNSA come from the germline V gene. Losses at the gene ends were 4 bases for V and 5 bases for J; bases not matched to a gene: 7. CDR3 DNA: TGTGCCAGCAGCTCAGGACAGGGGGCGCAAAACGAGCAGTACTTC. It translates to CASSSGQGAQNEQYF.

The gene calls are TRBV14 and TRBJ1-4; no reliable D call. Deletions cut 1 base from V and 4 bases from J, with 4 bases between. This CDR3 has 13 amino acids. Germline V gene data show CDR1 as SGHDN and CDR2 as FVKESK. The CDR3 DNA reads TGTGCCAGCAGCCAAGTCTTTAATGAAAAACTGTTTTTT. It specifies CASSQVFNEKLFF.

This sequence joins TRBV9 and TRBJ2-1; D gene uncertain. Germline values: CDR1 SGDLS, CDR2 YYNGEE. The CDR3 is 12 amino acids. V was trimmed by 4 bases and J by 10 bases, leaving 12 bases between them. CDR3 amino acids: CASSLPDPEQFF. The CDR3, as DNA: TGTGCCAGCAGCCTTCCTGACCCAGAGCAGTTCTTC.

The chain joins TRBV6-2 or TRBV6-3 to TRBJ2-1; the D call may be TRBD1 or TRBD2 (5 bases each). The length of the CDR3 is 14 residues. The germline V gene has CDR1 MNHEY and CDR2 SVGEGT. V lost 5 bases and J lost 9, with 17 bases in between. The CDR3 protein is CASSPPLARGEQFF. The DNA of the CDR3 is TGTGCCAGCAGTCCCCCGCTAGCAAGGGGTGAGCAGTTCTTC.

This clonotype was counted only a few times. The chain links TRBV20-1 to TRBJ2-3; D gene uncertain. V was clipped by 3 bases and J by 4 bases, with 11 bases between them. This CDR3 region has 13 residues. Germline V gene sequence: CDR1 DFQATT, CDR2 SNEGSKA (reference sequence). The CDR3 here is CSASNPPPDTQYF. The CDR3 DNA follows: TGCAGTGCTAGTAACCCCCCGCCAGATACGCAGTATTTT.

V and J are TRBV14 and TRBJ2-7, with D hard to call. The CDR3 loop spans 12 amino acids. Germline V gene sequence: CDR1 SGHDN, CDR2 FVKESK. V was shortened by 3 bases and J by 2 bases, with 5 bases between the two germline ends. CDR3 sequence reads: CASSQRTYEQYF. The CDR3 DNA follows: TGTGCCAGCAGCCAGCGGACCTACGAGCAGTACTTC.

The CDR3: CASSLGQGAAKTQYF. In nucleotides, the CDR3 is TGCGCCAGCAGCTTAGGCCAGGGGGCGGCCAAGACCCAGTACTTC. The genes are TRBV5-1 and TRBJ2-5; 8 bases are a match to TRBD1. CDR3 size: 15 residues. V trimming: 2 bases; J trimming: 6 bases; junction bases outside the gene matches: 9. CDR1 and CDR2 (germline): SGHRS, YFSETQ. The full variable domain, with the rest looked up from reference TRBV5-1 and TRBJ2-5, is KAGVTQTPRYLIKTRGQQVTLSCSPISGHRSVSWYQQTPGQGLQFLFEYFSETQRNKGNFPGRFSGRQFSNSRSEMNVSTLELGDSALYLCASSLGQGAAKTQYFGPGTRLLVL.

The rearrangement links TRBV7-2 to TRBJ1-1, with TRBD1 as a possible D gene (5 bases). The CDR3 runs 13 residues. Trimming took off 5 bases at V and 6 bases at J, with 13 bases between the two ends. Germline values: CDR1 SGHTA, CDR2 FQGNSA. The CDR3 DNA is TGTGCCAGCAGCCTCAGAGAGGGGCCTGAAGCTTTCTTT. Encoded protein: CASSLREGPEAFF.

This clonotype was detected a few times. This sequence joins TRBV5-1 and TRBJ2-5, with 8 bases fitting TRBD2. CDR3 length: 15 amino acids. The V gene end was trimmed by 7 bases and the J gene end by 2 bases; junction bases not matched to a gene: 10. The germline V gene has CDR1 SGHRS and CDR2 YFSETQ. CDR3 loop: CASGLAGGSQETQYF. The DNA for the CDR3 is TGCGCCAGCGGCCTGGCGGGGGGTTCACAAGAGACCCAGTACTTC. Complete variable domain (other parts from reference TRBV5-1 and TRBJ2-5): KAGVTQTPRYLIKTRGQQVTLSCSPISGHRSVSWYQQTPGQGLQFLFEYFSETQRNKGNFPGRFSGRQFSNSRSEMNVSTLELGDSALYLCASGLAGGSQETQYFGPGTRLLVL.

The chain has TRBV12-3 or TRBV12-4 and TRBJ1-1, with TRBD1 matching 8 bases. This CDR3 contains 14 residues. V trimming: 6 bases; J trimming: 3 bases; junction bases outside the gene matches: 6. CDR3 sequence reads: CASRTRQGHTEAFF. The CDR3 DNA reads TGTGCCAGCAGAACCCGACAGGGGCACACTGAAGCTTTCTTT.